The 6 T cell receptor beta chains below all came from one sample that was sequenced in a study of molecular identifiers for immune sequencing clone quantification. Each CDR3 protein gets one entry after TCRdb re-called the PCR reads with MiXCR. The sample holds around 480,000 distinct CDR3 sequences, roughly a fifth seen once. Sequencing was carried out using naive CD8+ T cells from blood, with Jurkat cell RNA spiked in. The subset: FACS-sorted CD8+CD4-CCR7+CD45RA+ naive T cells. These receptors came from a human donor in good health. Some libraries in this study had Jurkat cell RNA spiked in.

This clonotype has at least ten counts. The rearrangement links TRBV27 to TRBJ2-3; D may be TRBD1 (5 bases). V was shortened by 3 bases and J by 4 bases, with 17 bases between the two germline ends. Germline V CDR1 and CDR2: MNHEY, SMNVEV (reference sequence). CDR3 length: 16 residues. The CDR3 DNA reads TGTGCCAGCAGTTTTTCGGCCCACCTCAGGGCAGATACGCAGTATTTT. Amino acid sequence: CASSFSAHLRADTQYF.

This clonotype has only a few counts. V is TRBV14 and J is TRBJ1-2; D gene ambiguous. Germline assignment: CDR1 SGHDN and CDR2 FVKESK. Trimming took 4 bases from V and 6 from J, leaving 12 bases between them. The CDR3 is 13 residues long. This CDR3 is CASSPYSLDGYTF. As DNA, the CDR3 is TGTGCCAGCAGCCCATACAGCTTAGATGGCTACACCTTC.

A few counts support this clonotype. The chain links TRBV7-9 to TRBJ2-2; TRBD1 agrees at 8 bases. The CDR3 loop spans 16 amino acids. Germline V gene data show CDR1 as SEHNR and CDR2 as FQNEAQ (reference sequence). V lost 1 base to trimming and J lost 3 bases; unmatched junction nucleotides: 4. In nucleotides, the CDR3 is TGTGCCAGCAGCTTAGTTGGGACAGGCGACACCGGGGAGCTGTTTTTT. This sequence encodes CASSLVGTGDTGELFF. The full variable domain, rest sourced from reference TRBV7-9 and TRBJ2-2, is DTGVSQNPRHKITKRGQNVTFRCDPISEHNRLYWYRQTLGQGPEFLTYFQNEAQLEKSRLLSDRFSAERPKGSFSTLEIQRTEQGDSAMYLCASSLVGTGDTGELFFGEGSRLTVL.

This clonotype showed up just a few times. The rearrangement links TRBV7-3 to TRBJ2-1; TRBD1 matches at 11 bases. J lost 5 bases, V lost 5 bases, and 8 bases had no gene match. CDR3 length: 16 residues. Germline CDR1 and CDR2: SGHTA and FQGTGA. The CDR3 region has the DNA TGTGCCAGCAGCCCCCACGGACAGGGGGCTCACAATGAGCAGTTCTTC. Its protein is CASSPHGQGAHNEQFF.

Worth noting for this clonotype: A read error may explain this, as a much larger clone is one base away. J is TRBJ2-3 and V is TRBV12-3 or TRBV12-4, with TRBD1 identical over 9 bases. J was trimmed by 5 bases and V by 9 bases; bases with no gene match: 6. The length of the CDR3 is 13 residues. CDR3 residues: CARGDRAVDTQYF. Here the CDR3 DNA reads TGTGCCAGGGGGGACAGGGCAGTAGATACGCAGTATTTT.

The genes are TRBV19 and TRBJ1-1; D unresolved. Deletions cut 6 bases from V and 3 bases from J, with 8 bases between. The CDR3 spans 12 residues. CDR1 and CDR2 (germline): LNHDA, SQIVND (reference sequence). CDR3 nucleotides: TGTGCCAGTAGGATGGGTGACACTGAAGCTTTCTTT. It encodes CASRMGDTEAFF.